The 15 T cell receptor beta chains presented below share a single source sample, sequenced in a study of identical twins. TCRdb analysed the 5' RACE reads with MiXCR anew, one entry per CDR3 protein. The sample holds approximately 890,000 distinct CDR3 sequences, around an eighth seen once. Separately, the same data were catalogued under a study of yellow fever vaccine responses in identical twins.

Sequencing input: PBMCs. These receptors were obtained from a young woman in good health.

This clonotype was detected only a few times. This chain links TRBV19 with TRBJ2-3; TRBD2 matches 13 bases. After removal of 7 bases from V and 2 bases from J, the junction contained 3 bases not matched to a gene. Germline CDR1 LNHDA, CDR2 SQIVND (reference sequence). The CDR3 contains 15 residues. The CDR3 region is CASKGLAGNTDTQYF. CDR3 nucleotides: TGTGCCAGTAAGGGACTAGCGGGGAACACAGATACGCAGTATTTT.

The table lists this clonotype with many counts. The V gene is TRBV7-2, the J gene TRBJ1-2; 9 nucleotides align to TRBD1. Germline CDR1 reads SGHTA; CDR2 reads FQGNSA. The J segment lost 6 bases and the V segment lost 6 bases, leaving 17 bases of the junction unmatched. The CDR3 totals 17 residues. CDR3 bases: TGTGCCAGCAGTTTTACTGCCGGGACAGGGAACGACGATGGCTACACCTTC. This encodes CASSFTAGTGNDDGYTF.

In its sample, this clonotype was seen a few times. The genes are TRBV29-1 and TRBJ2-7; 8 nucleotides line up with TRBD1. J was trimmed by 4 bases and V by 4 bases; bases with no gene match: 9. CDR1 and CDR2 (germline): SQVTM, ANQGSEA. The CDR3 covers 14 residues. The CDR3 nucleotides read TGCAGCGTTGCCCGCGGGACAGGTGGTTACGAGCAGTACTTC. Translating gives CSVARGTGGYEQYF.

V is TRBV4-1 and J is TRBJ2-3; 12 bases are shared with TRBD2. Germline V gives CDR1 MGHRA, CDR2 YSYEKL. Trimming removed 4 bases from V and 0 bases from J; junction bases left unmatched: 2. The CDR3 sequence is 16 residues long. CDR3 protein: CASSRGLAGSTDTQYF. The CDR3 bases are TGCGCCAGCAGCCGGGGACTAGCGGGTAGCACAGATACGCAGTATTTT.

In its sample, this clonotype was seen a few times. The chain recombines TRBV10-2 with TRBJ2-7, with TRBD1 matching 9 bases. CDR1 is WSHSY, CDR2 SAAADI, per germline. The V gene end was trimmed by 10 bases and the J gene end by 3 bases; junction bases not matched to a gene: 10. The CDR3 is 14 residues long. The chain's CDR3 is CATRPGQGSYEQYV. CDR3 DNA: TGCGCCACCCGACCGGGACAGGGAAGCTACGAGCAGTACGTC.

V gene TRBV9 combines with J gene TRBJ1-2; D possibly corresponds to TRBD1 (6 bases). This CDR3 has 14 residues. Germline V gene lookup returns CDR1 SGDLS and CDR2 YYNGEE. The V end lost 2 bases, the J end lost 6 bases, and 14 bases lay between the germline ends. CDR3 nucleotides: TGTGCCAGCAGCGTCCAGGGATCAGGGGATGGCTACACCTTC. The encoded protein is CASSVQGSGDGYTF.

This clonotype occurred many times. The chain uses TRBV29-1 and TRBJ2-3; 15 nucleotides agree with TRBD2. Germline lookup yields CDR1 SQVTM and CDR2 ANQGSEA. The CDR3 spans 15 residues. V was clipped by 6 bases and J by 1 base; unmatched bases: 2. The CDR3 coding sequence is TGCAGCGTCGGACTAGCGGGAGGGGGCACAGATACGCAGTATTTT. Protein: CSVGLAGGGTDTQYF.

This chain joins TRBV7-9 and TRBJ2-3; a weak D match, TRBD1 (6 bases). The V and J ends lost 5 bases and 3 bases respectively, with 9 bases between them. The CDR3 is 13 amino acids. Germline-derived CDR1 and CDR2 are SEHNR and FQNEAQ (reference sequence). In DNA, the CDR3 is TGTGCCAGCAGCCACACAGGGACAGATACGCAGTATTTT. Its translation is CASSHTGTDTQYF.

The gene calls are TRBV4-1 and TRBJ2-5; D is uncertain. Germline CDR1 is MGHRA and CDR2 is YSYEKL. The CDR3 consists of 13 residues. The germline V and J ends were trimmed by 1 base and 4 bases, with 7 bases remaining between them. The CDR3 sequence: CASSQVMGETQYF. The CDR3 nucleotides are TGCGCCAGCAGCCAAGTTATGGGAGAGACCCAGTACTTC.

In regard to this clonotype: At one of its ends the junction is not consistent with the germline gene, which may arise from a read error. The CDR3 bases are TGTGCCAGCAGTCCGGACTACCAGGAGACCCAGTACTTC. It translates to CASSPDYQETQYF. The chain carries TRBV12-3 or TRBV12-4 and TRBJ2-5; D might be TRBD2 (6 bases). The CDR3 runs to 13 residues.

This clonotype has a handful of counts. J is TRBJ2-3 and V is TRBV20-1; TRBD2 might be the D (5 bases). Germline V gene lookup returns CDR1 DFQATT and CDR2 SNEGSKA (reference sequence). Between the trimmed V and J ends, which lost 6 bases and 8 bases, there was a span of 15 bases. The CDR3 extends over 12 amino acids. The CDR3 reads CSARGREFTQYF. The CDR3 nucleotides read TGCAGTGCCCGCGGACGGGAATTTACGCAGTATTTT.

As regards this clonotype: Sequence at one end of the junction differs from germline and may be a read error. The V gene is TRBV5-1, the J gene TRBJ2-6; 9 positions agree with TRBD1. Germline CDR1 is SGHRS and CDR2 is YFSETQ. There are 18 residues in the CDR3. The CDR3 DNA is TGCGCCACCAGCAAAGGGGACAGGGCCCTCTCTGGGGCCAACGTCCTGACTTTC. Encoded protein: CATSKGDRALSGANVLTF.

The gene calls are TRBV10-3 and TRBJ2-1; D gene uncertain. Trimming shortened V by 7 bases and J by 0 bases, and 13 bases separated the two germline ends. Germline CDR1 ENHRY, CDR2 SYGVKD. The CDR3 runs to 15 residues. CDR3 amino acids: CAITTELSSYNEQFF. DNA for the CDR3: TGTGCCATCACTACTGAATTAAGCTCCTACAATGAGCAGTTCTTC.

This clonotype has a count of ten or more. The chain has TRBV15 and TRBJ2-3; a weak D match, TRBD2 (5 bases). The germline CDR1 and CDR2 sequences are LNHNV and YYDKDF (reference sequence). The CDR3 has 13 residues. The V end lost 5 bases, the J end lost 6 bases, and 12 bases lay between the germline ends. CDR3 coding DNA: TGTGCCACCAGCGCGGAGGTAGGGGATACGCAGTATTTT. This encodes CATSAEVGDTQYF.

V gene TRBV7-9 combines with J gene TRBJ2-2; D is ambiguous. V shed 0 bases and J shed 2 bases, with 10 bases lying between them. Germline CDR1 is SEHNR and CDR2 is FQNEAQ (reference sequence). The CDR3 has 16 amino acids. This CDR3 reads CASSLAMDGNTGELFF. Here the CDR3 DNA reads TGTGCCAGCAGCTTAGCCATGGACGGCAACACCGGGGAGCTGTTTTTT.